This entry lists 11 T cell receptor beta chains sequenced from one sample in a study of chemoradiotherapy in HPV16-positive cancers. Some clones are missing from TCRdb's copy, which holds only in-frame ones; the method was immunoSEQ multiplex PCR. Of roughly 12,000 clones in the sample, 72% were seen once. Sampling was carried out from a patient who underwent chemoradiotherapy. All receptors derive from a human donor with HPV-associated anogenital cancer.

The chain employs TRBV28 and TRBJ2-5, with 9 bases aligning to TRBD2. The CDR3 has 15 residues. The junction had 17 bases not matched to a gene; V was cut back by 11 bases and J by 7 bases. Germline lookup yields CDR1 MDHEN and CDR2 SYDVKM. In DNA form, the CDR3 reads TGTGCCTCCCGTACCGCTAGCGGGGAAATGGGGACCCAGTACTTC. Translating it yields CASRTASGEMGTQYF. The full variable domain, completed using reference TRBV28 and TRBJ2-5, is DVKVTQSSRYLVKRTGEKVFLECVQDMDHENMFWYRQDPGLGLRLIYFSYDVKMKEKGDIPEGYSVSREKKERFSLILESASTNQTSMYLCASRTASGEMGTQYFGPGTRLLVL.

This chain joins TRBV2 and TRBJ1-2, with 11 bases fitting TRBD1. The CDR3 extends over 15 amino acids. V lost 8 bases, J lost 4 bases, and 9 bases stayed unmatched. Germline V lookup: CDR1 SNHLY, CDR2 FYNNEI. CDR3 amino acids: CASSTSGTGGYGYTF. CDR3 DNA: TGTGCCAGCTCGACCTCCGGGACAGGGGGCTATGGCTACACCTTC.

The chain has TRBV19 and TRBJ1-1, with 9 positions matching TRBD1. V trimming: 2 bases; J trimming: 5 bases; junction bases outside the gene matches: 6. The CDR3 extends over 15 amino acids. CDR1 and CDR2 from the germline V gene are LNHDA and SQIVND (reference sequence). The CDR3 region is CASSISGTGFTEAFF. CDR3 coding DNA: TGTGCCAGTAGTATATCCGGGACAGGGTTTACTGAAGCTTTCTTT. The variable domain in full, completed from reference TRBV19 and TRBJ1-1, reads DGGITQSPKYLFRKEGQNVTLSCEQNLNHDAMYWYRQDPGQGLRLIYYSQIVNDFQKGDIAEGYSVSREKKESFPLTVTSAQKNPTAFYLCASSISGTGFTEAFFGQGTRLTVV.

This chain connects TRBV5-6 to TRBJ1-5; D unresolved. Germline-derived CDR1 and CDR2 are SGHDT and YYEEEE. CDR3 length: 15 amino acids. V gave up 4 bases and J gave up 4 bases, with 15 bases separating them. The CDR3 nucleotides read TGTGCCAGCAGCCGCCGTGAGACACCTAATCAGCCCCAGCATTTT. This translates into CASSRRETPNQPQHF.

V is TRBV25-1 and J is TRBJ2-7, with D unclear. The CDR3 is 11 residues long. Looked up from germline, CDR1 is MGHDK and CDR2 is SYGVNS. V lost 6 bases and J lost 3, with 6 bases in between. The CDR3: CASRGIYEQYF. CDR3 DNA: TGTGCCAGCAGGGGTATCTACGAGCAGTACTTC.

Here the CDR3 reads CSVTAQGYEQYF. CDR3 nucleotides: TGCAGCGTCACCGCCCAGGGCTACGAGCAGTACTTC. The chain combines TRBV29-1 with TRBJ2-7, with D possibly being TRBD1 (5 bases). The CDR3 length is 12 residues. With 6 bases removed from V and 3 bases from J, the gap between germline ends came to 12 bases. Per the germline V gene, CDR1 is SQVTM and CDR2 is ANQGSEA.

V is TRBV2 and J is TRBJ2-1; 7 nucleotides agree with TRBD2. Looked up from germline, CDR1 is SNHLY and CDR2 is FYNNEI. This CDR3 region has 15 residues. Unmatched junction bases numbered 9, after V lost 6 bases and J lost 4 bases. CDR3: CASSRGQGGYNEQFF. Written as DNA, the CDR3 is TGTGCCAGCAGCCGAGGCCAGGGAGGGTACAATGAGCAGTTCTTC. Together with reference TRBV2 and TRBJ2-1, the CDR3 gives the full variable domain: EPEVTQTPSHQVTQMGQEVILRCVPISNHLYFYWYRQILGQKVEFLVSFYNNEISEKSEIFDDQFSVERPDGSNFTLKIRSTKLEDSAMYFCASSRGQGGYNEQFFGPGTRLTVL.

The genes are TRBV4-3 and TRBJ2-5; either TRBD1 or TRBD2 may supply D (5 bases each). Germline V gene sequence: CDR1 LGHNA, CDR2 YSLEER. The CDR3 consists of 18 residues. Trimming took 0 bases from V and 0 from J, leaving 17 bases between them. The CDR3 sequence: CASSQDLRGIRYQETQYF. Here the CDR3 DNA reads TGCGCCAGCAGCCAAGATCTACGGGGCATTAGGTACCAAGAGACCCAGTACTTC.

The V and J genes are TRBV7-8 and TRBJ2-2; weak D call: TRBD1 (5 bases). Germline V gene sequence: CDR1 SGHVS, CDR2 FQNEAQ. The CDR3 totals 15 residues. V dropped 3 bases and J dropped 2 bases, with 10 bases sitting between them. In DNA, the CDR3 is TGTGCCAGCAGCTTGGGTGGACAAAACACCGGGGAGCTGTTTTTT. Translated, it gives CASSLGGQNTGELFF.

This clone was detected only once. The chain uses TRBV19 and TRBJ1-1, with 9 bases fitting TRBD1. Trimming removed 3 bases from V and 0 bases from J; junction bases left unmatched: 11. CDR1 is LNHDA, CDR2 SQIVND, per germline (reference sequence). The CDR3 contains 18 residues. CDR3 sequence (DNA): TGTGCCAGTAGTATGGCGGGACAGGGTCTCCCTCTGAACACTGAAGCTTTCTTT. Its translation is CASSMAGQGLPLNTEAFF.

The rearrangement joins TRBV18 to TRBJ2-7; 14 positions match TRBD2. This CDR3 spans 18 amino acids. Trimming cost V 3 bases and J 6 bases; bases outside gene matches: 13. The V gene's germline CDR1 is KGHSH and CDR2 LQKENI. The CDR3, as DNA: TGTGCCAGCTCACCGCCGACTAGCGGGAGGGCCTATGTTGCCGAGCAGTACTTC. As protein: CASSPPTSGRAYVAEQYF. The variable domain in full, completed from reference TRBV18 and TRBJ2-7, reads NAGVMQNPRHLVRRRGQEARLRCSPMKGHSHVYWYRQLPEEGLKFMVYLQKENIIDESGMPKERFSAEFPKEGPSILRIQQVVRGDSAAYFCASSPPTSGRAYVAEQYFGPGTRLTVT.